The present TCR beta chain was sequenced within a study of T cells in Graves' hyperthyroidism and ophthalmopathy. Notes on the study in general: Within blood appeared most thyroid clonotypes that had expanded above 0.001.

Clinical symptoms, serum thyroxine, TRAb, thyroid ultrasound and orbital computed tomography established diagnosis. Many counts were recorded for this clonotype. Its antigen is as yet unknown. There were TCR beta CDR3 regions amplified from RNA transcripts. First-round RT-PCR of the TCR CDR3 relied on the HTBI primer set. TCRdb re-derived calls from the multiplex PCR reads in MiXCR, one entry per CDR3 protein. The top ten hold 30% to 40% of the sample, which has hundreds of thousands of distinct CDR3 sequences, around 21% seen once. This CDR3 has 13 residues. V lost 3 bases and J lost 2, with 8 bases in between. In germline, CDR1 is LNHDA, CDR2 SQIVND (reference sequence).

The TCR originated in a young man with Graves' ophthalmopathy. Sample: blood. This rearrangement joins TRBV19 to TRBJ2-7, with TRBD1 as a possible D gene (6 bases). CDR3 nucleotide sequence: TGTGCCAGTAGTATCAACAGGGCCTACGAGCAGTACTTC. Protein: CASSINRAYEQYF.